The source of this T cell receptor (beta chain) is a study of cytomegalovirus exposure and HLA in healthy donors. Study-wide points: A list of approximately 150 TCR beta chains associated with cytomegalovirus was given. It was reportedly the case that the classifier diagnosed cytomegalovirus status with high specificity and sensitivity.

This clone came up once. The antigen is undetermined. Using immunoSEQ multiplex PCR, the repertoire was profiled, and TCRdb retains in-frame clones only, with some absent. Of roughly 260,000 clones in the sample, around 89% were seen once. From the 120-subject validation cohort, which was separate from the approximately 670-subject first cohort, the donors were drawn. CDR1 is ENHRY and CDR2 is SYGVKD in the germline V gene. CDR3 length: 12 amino acids. The clonotype comes from a woman under 30 in good health and CMV-seronegative. The chain couples TRBV10-3 to TRBJ2-2; tentative D call: TRBD2 (6 bases). The specimen was PBMCs. The CDR3 protein is CAAGGNTGELFF. Written as DNA, the CDR3 is TGTGCTGCCGGGGGAAACACCGGGGAGCTGTTTTTT.